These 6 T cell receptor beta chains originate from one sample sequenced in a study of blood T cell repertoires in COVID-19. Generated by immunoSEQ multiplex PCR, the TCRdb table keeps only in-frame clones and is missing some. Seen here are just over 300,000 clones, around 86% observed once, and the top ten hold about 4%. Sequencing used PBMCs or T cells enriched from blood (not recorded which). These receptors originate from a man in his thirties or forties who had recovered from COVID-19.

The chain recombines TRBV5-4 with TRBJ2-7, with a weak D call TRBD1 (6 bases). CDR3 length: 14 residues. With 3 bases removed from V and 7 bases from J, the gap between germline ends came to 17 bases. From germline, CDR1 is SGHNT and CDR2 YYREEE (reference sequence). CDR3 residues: CASSYRDTVVEQYF. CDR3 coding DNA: TGTGCCAGCAGCTACCGGGACACCGTCGTGGAGCAGTACTTC. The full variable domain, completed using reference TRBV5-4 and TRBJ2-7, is ETGVTQSPTHLIKTRGQQVTLRCSSQSGHNTVSWYQQALGQGPQFIFQYYREEENGRGNFPPRFSGLQFPNYSSELNVNALELDDSALYLCASSYRDTVVEQYFGPGTRLTVT.

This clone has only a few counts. CDR3 sequence: CASSPRSGKYYGYTF. The DNA for the CDR3 is TGTGCCAGCTCACCAAGGAGCGGTAAATACTATGGCTACACCTTC. This chain joins TRBV18 and TRBJ1-2; D remains unclear. The CDR3 is made up of 15 amino acids. Germline CDR1 reads KGHSH; CDR2 reads LQKENI. V lost 2 bases and J lost 3, with 13 bases in between.

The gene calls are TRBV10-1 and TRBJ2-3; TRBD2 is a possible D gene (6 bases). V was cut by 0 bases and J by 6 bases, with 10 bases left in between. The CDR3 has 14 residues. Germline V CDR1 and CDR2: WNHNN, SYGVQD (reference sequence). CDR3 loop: CASSESGRWDTQYF. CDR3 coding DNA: TGCGCCAGCAGTGAGTCAGGGAGGTGGGATACGCAGTATTTT.

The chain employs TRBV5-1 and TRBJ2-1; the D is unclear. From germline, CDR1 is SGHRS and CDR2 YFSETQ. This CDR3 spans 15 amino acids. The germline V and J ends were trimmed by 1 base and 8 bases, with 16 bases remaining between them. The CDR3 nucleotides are TGCGCCAGCAGCTTGTGGGCCCCGATTCTGGATGAGCAGTTCTTC. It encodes CASSLWAPILDEQFF.

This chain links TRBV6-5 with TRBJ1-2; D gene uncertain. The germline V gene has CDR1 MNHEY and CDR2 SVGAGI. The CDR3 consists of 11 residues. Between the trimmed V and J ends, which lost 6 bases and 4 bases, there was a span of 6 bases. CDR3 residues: CASSNPYGYTF. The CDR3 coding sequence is TGTGCCAGCAGCAATCCCTATGGCTACACCTTC.

For the CDR3, the DNA is TGTGCCAGCAGCCAAGATCTTACTAGCGGGAGTTCAGATACGCAGTATTTT. Its protein product is CASSQDLTSGSSDTQYF. The J gene is TRBJ2-3, the V gene TRBV4-2, with 11 bases aligning to TRBD2. Germline CDR1 is LGHNA and CDR2 is YNFKEQ. Unmatched junction bases numbered 6, after V lost 0 bases and J lost 4 bases. The CDR3 length is 17 residues.